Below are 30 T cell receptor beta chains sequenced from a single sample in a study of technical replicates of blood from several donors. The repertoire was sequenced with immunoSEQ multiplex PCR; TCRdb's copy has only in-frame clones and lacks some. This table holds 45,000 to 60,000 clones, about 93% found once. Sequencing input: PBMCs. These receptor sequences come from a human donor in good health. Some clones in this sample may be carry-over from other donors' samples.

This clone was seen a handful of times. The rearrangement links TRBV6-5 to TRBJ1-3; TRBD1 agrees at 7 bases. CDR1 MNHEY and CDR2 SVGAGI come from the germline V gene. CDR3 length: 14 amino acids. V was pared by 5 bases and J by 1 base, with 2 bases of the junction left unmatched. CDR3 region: CASSTGVSGNTIYF. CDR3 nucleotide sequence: TGTGCCAGCAGTACAGGGGTTTCTGGAAACACCATATATTTT.

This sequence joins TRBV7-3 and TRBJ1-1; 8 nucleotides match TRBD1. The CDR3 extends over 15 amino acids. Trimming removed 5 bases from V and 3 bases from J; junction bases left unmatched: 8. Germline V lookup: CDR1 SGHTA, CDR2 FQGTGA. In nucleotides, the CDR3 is TGTGCCAGCAGCCTTATGGGACAGGCCCACACTGAAGCTTTCTTT. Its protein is CASSLMGQAHTEAFF. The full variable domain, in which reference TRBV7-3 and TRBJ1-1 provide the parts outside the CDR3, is GAGVSQTPSNKVTEKGKYVELRCDPISGHTALYWYRQSLGQGPEFLIYFQGTGAADDSGLPNDRFFAVRPEGSVSTLKIQRTERGDSAVYLCASSLMGQAHTEAFFGQGTRLTVV.

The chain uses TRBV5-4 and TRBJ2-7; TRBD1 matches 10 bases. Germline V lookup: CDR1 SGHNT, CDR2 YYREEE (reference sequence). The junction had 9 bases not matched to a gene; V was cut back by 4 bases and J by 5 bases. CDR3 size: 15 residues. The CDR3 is CASSLPGQGSHEQYF. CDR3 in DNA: TGTGCCAGCAGCCTACCGGGACAGGGGTCCCACGAGCAGTACTTC.

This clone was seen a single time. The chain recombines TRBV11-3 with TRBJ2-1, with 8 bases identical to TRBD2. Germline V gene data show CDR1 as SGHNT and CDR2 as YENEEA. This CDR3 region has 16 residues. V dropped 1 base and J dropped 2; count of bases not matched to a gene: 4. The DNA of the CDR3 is TGTGCCAGCAGCTTAGTTTCGGGGGGGCCCTACAATGAGCAGTTCTTC. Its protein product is CASSLVSGGPYNEQFF.

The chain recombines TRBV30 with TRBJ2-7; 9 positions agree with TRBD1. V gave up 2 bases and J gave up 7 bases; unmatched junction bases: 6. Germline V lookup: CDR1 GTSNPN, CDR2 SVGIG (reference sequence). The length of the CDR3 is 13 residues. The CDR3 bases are TGTGCCTGGAGTTTAGGGACAGGGAGAGAGCAGTACTTC. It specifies CAWSLGTGREQYF.

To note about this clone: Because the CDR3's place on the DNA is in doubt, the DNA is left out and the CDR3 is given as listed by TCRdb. The CDR3 here is CASSLVSGQGNGYTF. This chain uses TRBV11-2 with TRBJ1-2; the D segment call TRBD1 is taken from the table without a DNA check. Germline V lookup: CDR1 SGHAT, CDR2 FQNNGV. The CDR3 spans 15 amino acids, including both terminal residues.

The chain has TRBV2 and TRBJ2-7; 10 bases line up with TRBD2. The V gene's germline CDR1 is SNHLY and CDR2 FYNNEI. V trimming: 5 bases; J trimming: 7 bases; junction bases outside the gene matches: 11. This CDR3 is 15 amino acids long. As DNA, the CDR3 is TGTGCCAGCAGTCCCAGCGGGCTAGCGGGAGAAGAGCAGTACTTC. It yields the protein CASSPSGLAGEEQYF.

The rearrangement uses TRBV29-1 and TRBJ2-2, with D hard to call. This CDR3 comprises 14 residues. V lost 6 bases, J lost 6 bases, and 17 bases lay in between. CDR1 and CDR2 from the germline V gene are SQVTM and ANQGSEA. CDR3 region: CSVAVTLTAGELFF. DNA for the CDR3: TGCAGCGTGGCCGTTACGCTTACCGCCGGGGAGCTGTTTTTT.

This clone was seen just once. The CDR3 sequence is CASSTGQANTEAFF. The CDR3 nucleotides are TGCGCCAGCAGCACGGGACAGGCGAACACTGAAGCTTTCTTT. The V gene is TRBV5-1, the J gene TRBJ1-1; 8 positions agree with TRBD1. This CDR3 has 14 amino acids. Germline V gene data show CDR1 as SGHRS and CDR2 as YFSETQ. Germline trimming cut 4 bases from V and 1 base from J; bases unmatched to any gene: 3.

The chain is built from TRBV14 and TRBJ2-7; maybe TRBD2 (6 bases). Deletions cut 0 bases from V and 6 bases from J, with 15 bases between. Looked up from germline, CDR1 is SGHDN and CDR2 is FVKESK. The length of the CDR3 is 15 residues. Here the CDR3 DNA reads TGTGCCAGCAGCCAAGACGCCGCGGGAATCGGCGAGCAGTACTTC. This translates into CASSQDAAGIGEQYF.

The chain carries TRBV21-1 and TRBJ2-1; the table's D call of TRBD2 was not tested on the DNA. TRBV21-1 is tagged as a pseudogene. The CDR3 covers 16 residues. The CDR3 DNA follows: TGTGCCAGCAGCAAAACGGAGGGACTCCTCTACAATGAGCAGTTCTTC. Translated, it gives CASSKTEGLLYNEQFF.

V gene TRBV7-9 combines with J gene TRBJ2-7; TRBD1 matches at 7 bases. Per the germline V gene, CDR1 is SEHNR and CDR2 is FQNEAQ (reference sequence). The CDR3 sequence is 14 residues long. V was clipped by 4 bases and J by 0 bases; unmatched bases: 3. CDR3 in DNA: TGTGCCAGCAGCTCAGGACAGGTCTCCTACGAGCAGTACTTC. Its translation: CASSSGQVSYEQYF.

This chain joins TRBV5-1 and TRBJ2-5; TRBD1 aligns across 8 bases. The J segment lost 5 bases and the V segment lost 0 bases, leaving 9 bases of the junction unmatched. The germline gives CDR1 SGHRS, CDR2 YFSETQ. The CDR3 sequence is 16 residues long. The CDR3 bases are TGCGCCAGCAGCTTGGCCGCAGGGGGCAGATCGGAGACCCAGTACTTC. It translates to CASSLAAGGRSETQYF.

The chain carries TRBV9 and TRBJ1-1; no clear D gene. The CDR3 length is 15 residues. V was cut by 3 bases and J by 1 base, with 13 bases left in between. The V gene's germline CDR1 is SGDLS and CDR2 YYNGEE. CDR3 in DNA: TGTGCCAGCAGCGCCACTAGAGGGAGGAACACTGAAGCTTTCTTT. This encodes CASSATRGRNTEAFF.

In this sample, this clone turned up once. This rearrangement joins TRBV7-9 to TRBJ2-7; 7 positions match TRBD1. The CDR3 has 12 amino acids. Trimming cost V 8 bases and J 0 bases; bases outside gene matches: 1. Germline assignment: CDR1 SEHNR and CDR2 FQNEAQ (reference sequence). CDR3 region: CASWDSSYEQYF. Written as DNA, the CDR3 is TGTGCCAGCTGGGACAGCTCCTACGAGCAGTACTTC.

CDR3 region: CASSISFTAYNSPLHF. The CDR3 DNA reads as TGTGCCAGTAGTATCTCCTTCACAGCCTATAATTCACCCCTCCACTTT. The V call is TRBV19, the J call TRBJ1-6; D uncertain. The germline V and J ends were trimmed by 3 bases and 2 bases, with 11 bases remaining between them. Germline CDR1 LNHDA, CDR2 SQIVND (reference sequence). The CDR3 spans 16 residues. Drawing the rest from reference TRBV19 and TRBJ1-6, the complete variable domain is DGGITQSPKYLFRKEGQNVTLSCEQNLNHDAMYWYRQDPGQGLRLIYYSQIVNDFQKGDIAEGYSVSREKKESFPLTVTSAQKNPTAFYLCASSISFTAYNSPLHFGNGTRLTVT.

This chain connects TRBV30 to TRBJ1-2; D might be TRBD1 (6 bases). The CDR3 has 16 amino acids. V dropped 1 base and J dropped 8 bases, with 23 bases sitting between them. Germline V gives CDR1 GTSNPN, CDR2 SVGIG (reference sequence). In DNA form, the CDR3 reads TGTGCCTGGAGTGCGAGGGGGGGAATCCGGGCTATAGGCTACACCTTC. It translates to CAWSARGGIRAIGYTF. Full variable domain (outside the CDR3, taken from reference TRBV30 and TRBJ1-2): SQTIHQWPATLVQPVGSPLSLECTVEGTSNPNLYWYRQAAGRGLQLLFYSVGIGQISSEVPQNLSASRPQDRQFILSSKKLLLSDSGFYLCAWSARGGIRAIGYTFGSGTRLTVV.

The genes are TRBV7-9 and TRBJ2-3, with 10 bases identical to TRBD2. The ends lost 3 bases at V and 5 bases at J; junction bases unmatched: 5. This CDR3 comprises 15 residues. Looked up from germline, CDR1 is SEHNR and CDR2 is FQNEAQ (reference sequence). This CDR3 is CASSFLAGGRDTQYF. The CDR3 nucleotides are TGTGCCAGCAGCTTTTTAGCGGGGGGAAGAGATACGCAGTATTTT.

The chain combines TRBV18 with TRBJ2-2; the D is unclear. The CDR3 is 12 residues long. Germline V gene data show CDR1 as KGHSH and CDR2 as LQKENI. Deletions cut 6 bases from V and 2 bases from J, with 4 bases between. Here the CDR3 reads CASSANTGELFF. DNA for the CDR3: TGTGCCAGCTCGGCAAACACCGGGGAGCTGTTTTTT.

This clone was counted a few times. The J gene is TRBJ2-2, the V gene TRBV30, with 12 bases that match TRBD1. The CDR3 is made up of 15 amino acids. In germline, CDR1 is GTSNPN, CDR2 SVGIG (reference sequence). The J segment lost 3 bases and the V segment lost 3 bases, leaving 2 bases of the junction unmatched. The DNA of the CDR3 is TGTGCCTGGAGGGGACAGGGGGCAGACACCGGGGAGCTGTTTTTT. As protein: CAWRGQGADTGELFF.

The CDR3 region has the DNA TGTGCCAGCAGCCTAGAGACCCAGTACTTC. Amino acids: CASSLETQYF. The J gene is TRBJ2-5, the V gene TRBV7-9; D is undetermined. The germline gives CDR1 SEHNR, CDR2 FQNEAQ (reference sequence). V was pared by 5 bases and J by 4 bases, with 2 bases between. The CDR3 sequence is 10 residues long.

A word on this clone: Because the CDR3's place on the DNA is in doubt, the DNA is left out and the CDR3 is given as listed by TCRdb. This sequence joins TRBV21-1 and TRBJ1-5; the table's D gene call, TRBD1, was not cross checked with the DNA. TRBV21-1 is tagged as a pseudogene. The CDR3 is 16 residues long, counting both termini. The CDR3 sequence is CASSKVGQGANQPQHF.

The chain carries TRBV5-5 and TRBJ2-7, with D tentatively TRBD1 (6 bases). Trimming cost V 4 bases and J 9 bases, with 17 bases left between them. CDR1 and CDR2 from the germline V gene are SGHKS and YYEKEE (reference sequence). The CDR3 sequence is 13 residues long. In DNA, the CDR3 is TGTGCCAGCAGCCCCACAGGGTCATGGCGGCAGTACTTC. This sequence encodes CASSPTGSWRQYF.

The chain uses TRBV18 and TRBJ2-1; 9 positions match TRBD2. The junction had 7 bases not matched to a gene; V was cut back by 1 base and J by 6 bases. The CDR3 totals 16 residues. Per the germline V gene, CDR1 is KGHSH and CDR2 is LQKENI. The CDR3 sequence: CASSPRSGGRLNEQFF. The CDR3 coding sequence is TGTGCCAGCTCACCACGGAGCGGGGGGCGACTCAATGAGCAGTTCTTC. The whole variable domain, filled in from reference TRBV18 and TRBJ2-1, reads NAGVMQNPRHLVRRRGQEARLRCSPMKGHSHVYWYRQLPEEGLKFMVYLQKENIIDESGMPKERFSAEFPKEGPSILRIQQVVRGDSAAYFCASSPRSGGRLNEQFFGPGTRLTVL.

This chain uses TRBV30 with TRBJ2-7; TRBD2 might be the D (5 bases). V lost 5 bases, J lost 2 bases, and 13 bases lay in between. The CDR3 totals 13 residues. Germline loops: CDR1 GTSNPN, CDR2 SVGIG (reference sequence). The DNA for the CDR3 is TGTGCCTGGGGTAGCGTTACTACCTACGAGCAGTACTTC. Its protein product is CAWGSVTTYEQYF.

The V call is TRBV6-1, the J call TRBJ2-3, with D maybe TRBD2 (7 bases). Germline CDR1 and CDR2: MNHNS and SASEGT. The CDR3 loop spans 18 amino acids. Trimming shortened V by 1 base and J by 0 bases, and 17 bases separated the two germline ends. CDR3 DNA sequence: TGTGCCAGCAGTGAAGTAGTGCCGGCGGGGGCTAGCACAGATACGCAGTATTTT. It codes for CASSEVVPAGASTDTQYF.

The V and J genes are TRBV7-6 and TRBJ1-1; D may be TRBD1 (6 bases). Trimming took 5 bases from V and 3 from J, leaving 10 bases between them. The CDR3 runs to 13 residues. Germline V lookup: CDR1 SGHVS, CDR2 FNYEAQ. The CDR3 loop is CASSRGGDTEAFF. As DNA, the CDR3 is TGTGCCAGCAGCCGAGGGGGGGACACTGAAGCTTTCTTT.

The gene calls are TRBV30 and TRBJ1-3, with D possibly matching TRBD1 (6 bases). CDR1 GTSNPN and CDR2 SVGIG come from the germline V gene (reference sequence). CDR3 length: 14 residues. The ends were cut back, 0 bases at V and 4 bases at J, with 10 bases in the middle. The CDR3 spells CAWSVGGAGNTIYF. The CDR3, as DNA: TGTGCCTGGAGTGTCGGGGGGGCCGGAAACACCATATATTTT. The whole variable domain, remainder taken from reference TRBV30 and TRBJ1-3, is SQTIHQWPATLVQPVGSPLSLECTVEGTSNPNLYWYRQAAGRGLQLLFYSVGIGQISSEVPQNLSASRPQDRQFILSSKKLLLSDSGFYLCAWSVGGAGNTIYFGEGSWLTVV.

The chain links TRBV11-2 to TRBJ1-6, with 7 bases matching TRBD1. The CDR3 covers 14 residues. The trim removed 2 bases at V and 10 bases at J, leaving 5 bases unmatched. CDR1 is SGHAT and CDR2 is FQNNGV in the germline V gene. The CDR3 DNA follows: TGTGCCAGCAGCTTAAGACAGGGCAGGTCACCCCTCCACTTT. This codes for CASSLRQGRSPLHF.

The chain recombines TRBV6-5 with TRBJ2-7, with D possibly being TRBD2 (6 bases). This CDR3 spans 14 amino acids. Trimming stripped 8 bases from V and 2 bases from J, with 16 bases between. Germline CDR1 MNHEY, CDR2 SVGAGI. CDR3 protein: CASAPSEGPYEQYF. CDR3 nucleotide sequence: TGTGCCAGCGCACCATCGGAGGGCCCCTACGAGCAGTACTTC.